This T cell receptor (beta chain) was captured in a study of cytomegalovirus exposure and HLA in healthy donors. Germline lookup yields CDR1 SEHNR and CDR2 FQNEAQ (reference sequence). The CDR3 runs to 14 residues. V lost 7 bases and J lost 5; bases outside the gene matches: 7. For this clone: What it binds is unknown.

The PCR was carried out with 60 Vbeta primers and 13 Jbeta primers. Method: immunoSEQ multiplex PCR; TCRdb's copy keeps in-frame clones and lacks some. The table shows about 52,000 clones, with approximately 70% occurring only once. Study-wide results and limits: High sensitivity and specificity were reportedly achieved when the classifier diagnosed cytomegalovirus status. The study carried out a later analysis of TCR beta sequences. It associated approximately 16,000 of them with specific HLA alleles at a false discovery rate of 0.05. Per a prior analysis, the majority of TCR beta V segments were productive roughly 90% or roughly 30% of the time.

The source of this sequence is a man aged 18-30 years in good health and CMV-seronegative. The gene calls are TRBV7-9 and TRBJ1-4; TRBD1 matches at 7 bases. Material for sequencing was PBMCs. CDR3 DNA: TGTGCCAGCAAGGGACAGACCTTCAATGAAAAACTGTTTTTT. Its protein is CASKGQTFNEKLFF.